This TCR beta chain was found in a study of cytomegalovirus exposure and HLA in healthy donors. Study outcomes and limitations: Cytomegalovirus-associated status was assigned to roughly 160 TCR beta chains.

The germline V and J ends were trimmed by 5 bases and 4 bases, with 8 bases remaining between them. Germline loops: CDR1 MDHEN, CDR2 SYDVKM. The CDR3 consists of 12 residues. In the case of this clone: Its antigen is currently unknown.

The assay was immunoSEQ multiplex PCR, and TCRdb's table has in-frame clones only and misses some. The sample consists of more than 85,000 clones, under 95% of them appearing once. This clonotype was obtained from a woman in her 30s in good health and CMV-seropositive. The sample was PBMCs. V usage is TRBV28 and J usage is TRBJ1-1, with D possibly matching TRBD1 (6 bases). The CDR3 sequence is CASSTGFTEAFF. DNA of the CDR3: TGTGCCAGCAGTACAGGGTTCACTGAAGCTTTCTTT. Variable domain in full (rest from reference TRBV28 and TRBJ1-1): DVKVTQSSRYLVKRTGEKVFLECVQDMDHENMFWYRQDPGLGLRLIYFSYDVKMKEKGDIPEGYSVSREKKERFSLILESASTNQTSMYLCASSTGFTEAFFGQGTRLTVV.